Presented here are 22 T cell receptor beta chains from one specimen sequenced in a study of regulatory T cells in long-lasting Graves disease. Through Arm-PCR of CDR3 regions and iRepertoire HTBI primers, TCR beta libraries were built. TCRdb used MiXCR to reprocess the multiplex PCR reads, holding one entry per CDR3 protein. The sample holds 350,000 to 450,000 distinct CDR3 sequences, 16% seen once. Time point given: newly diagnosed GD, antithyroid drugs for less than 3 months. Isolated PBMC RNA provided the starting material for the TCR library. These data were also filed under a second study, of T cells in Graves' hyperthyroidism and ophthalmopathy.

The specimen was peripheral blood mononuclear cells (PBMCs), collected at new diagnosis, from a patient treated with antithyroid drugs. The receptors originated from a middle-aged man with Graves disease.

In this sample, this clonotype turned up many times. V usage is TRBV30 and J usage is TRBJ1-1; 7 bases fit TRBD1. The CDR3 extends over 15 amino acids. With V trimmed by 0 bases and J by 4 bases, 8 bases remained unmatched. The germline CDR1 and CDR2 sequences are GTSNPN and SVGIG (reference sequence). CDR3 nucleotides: TGTGCCTGGAGTGTAGGGCAGGGGGTAGGCACTGAAGCTTTCTTT. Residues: CAWSVGQGVGTEAFF.

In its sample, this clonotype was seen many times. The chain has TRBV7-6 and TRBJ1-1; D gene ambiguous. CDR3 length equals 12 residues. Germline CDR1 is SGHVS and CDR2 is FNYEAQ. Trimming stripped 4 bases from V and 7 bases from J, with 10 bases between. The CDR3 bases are TGTGCCAGCAGCTCGCCGACTTTTGAAGCTTTCTTT. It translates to CASSSPTFEAFF.

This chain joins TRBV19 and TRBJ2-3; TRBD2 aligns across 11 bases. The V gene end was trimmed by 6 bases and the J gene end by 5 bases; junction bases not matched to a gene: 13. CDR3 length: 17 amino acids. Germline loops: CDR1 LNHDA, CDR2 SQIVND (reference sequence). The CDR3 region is CASSISLAGAGGDTQYF. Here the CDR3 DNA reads TGTGCCAGTAGCATATCACTAGCGGGGGCCGGGGGAGATACGCAGTATTTT.

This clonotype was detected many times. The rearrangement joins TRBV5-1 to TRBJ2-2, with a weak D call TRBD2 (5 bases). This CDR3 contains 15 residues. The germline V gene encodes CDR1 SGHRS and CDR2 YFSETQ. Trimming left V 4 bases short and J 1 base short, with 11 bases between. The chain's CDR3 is CASSQDWENTGELFF. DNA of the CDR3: TGCGCCAGCAGCCAGGACTGGGAGAACACCGGGGAGCTGTTTTTT.

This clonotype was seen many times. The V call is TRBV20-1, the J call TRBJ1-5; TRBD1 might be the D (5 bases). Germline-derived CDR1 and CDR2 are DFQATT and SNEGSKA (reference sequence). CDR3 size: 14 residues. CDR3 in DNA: TGCAGGGCTGGGGGTGAATATAGCAATCAGCCCCAGCATTTT. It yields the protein CRAGGEYSNQPQHF.

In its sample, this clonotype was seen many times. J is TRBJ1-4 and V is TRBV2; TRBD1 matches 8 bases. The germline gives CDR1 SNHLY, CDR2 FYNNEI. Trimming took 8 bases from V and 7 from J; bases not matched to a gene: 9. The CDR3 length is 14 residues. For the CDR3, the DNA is TGTGCCAGCCGAGTATCAACAGGGGGTGAAAAACTGTTTTTT. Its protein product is CASRVSTGGEKLFF.

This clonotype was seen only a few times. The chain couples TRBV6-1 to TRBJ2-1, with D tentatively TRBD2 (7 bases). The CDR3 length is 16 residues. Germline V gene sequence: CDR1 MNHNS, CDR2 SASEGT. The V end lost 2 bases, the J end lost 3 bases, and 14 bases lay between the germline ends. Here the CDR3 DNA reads TGTGCCAGCAGTGAAAATGGGGGGGGGCTCTACAATGAGCAGTTCTTC. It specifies CASSENGGGLYNEQFF.

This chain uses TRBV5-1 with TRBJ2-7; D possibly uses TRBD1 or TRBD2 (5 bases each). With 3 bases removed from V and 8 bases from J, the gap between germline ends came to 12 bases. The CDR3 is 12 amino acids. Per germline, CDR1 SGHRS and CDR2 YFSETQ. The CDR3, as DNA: TGCGCCAGCAGCTCGAGCGTGGGACAGCAGTACTTC. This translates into CASSSSVGQQYF. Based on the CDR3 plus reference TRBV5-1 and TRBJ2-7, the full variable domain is KAGVTQTPRYLIKTRGQQVTLSCSPISGHRSVSWYQQTPGQGLQFLFEYFSETQRNKGNFPGRFSGRQFSNSRSEMNVSTLELGDSALYLCASSSSVGQQYFGPGTRLTVT.

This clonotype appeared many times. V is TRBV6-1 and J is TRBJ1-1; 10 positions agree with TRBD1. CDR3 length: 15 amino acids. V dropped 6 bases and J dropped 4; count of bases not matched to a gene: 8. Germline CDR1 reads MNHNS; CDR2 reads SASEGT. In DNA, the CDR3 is TGTGCCAGCAGCTCCCGACAGGGGGCTGGCACTGAAGCTTTCTTT. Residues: CASSSRQGAGTEAFF.

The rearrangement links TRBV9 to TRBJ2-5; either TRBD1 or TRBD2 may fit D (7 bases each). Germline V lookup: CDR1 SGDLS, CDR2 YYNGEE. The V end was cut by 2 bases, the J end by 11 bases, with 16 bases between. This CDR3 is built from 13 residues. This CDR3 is CASSVRPGGEQYF. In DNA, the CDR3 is TGTGCCAGCAGCGTGAGACCAGGGGGGGAGCAGTACTTC.

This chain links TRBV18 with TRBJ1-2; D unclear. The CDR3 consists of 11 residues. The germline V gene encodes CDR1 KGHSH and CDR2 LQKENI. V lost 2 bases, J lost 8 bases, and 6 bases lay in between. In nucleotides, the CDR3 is TGTGCCAGCTCACCAGCGGGGGGCTACACCTTC. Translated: CASSPAGGYTF. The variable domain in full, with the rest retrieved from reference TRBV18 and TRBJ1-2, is NAGVMQNPRHLVRRRGQEARLRCSPMKGHSHVYWYRQLPEEGLKFMVYLQKENIIDESGMPKERFSAEFPKEGPSILRIQQVVRGDSAAYFCASSPAGGYTFGSGTRLTVV.

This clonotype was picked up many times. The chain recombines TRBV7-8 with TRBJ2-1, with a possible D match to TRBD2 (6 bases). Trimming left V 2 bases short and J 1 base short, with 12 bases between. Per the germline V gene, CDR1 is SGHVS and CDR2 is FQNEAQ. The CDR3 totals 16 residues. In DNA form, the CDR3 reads TGTGCCAGCAGCTTAAGGAGGGGAGGATCCTACAATGAGCAGTTCTTC. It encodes CASSLRRGGSYNEQFF.

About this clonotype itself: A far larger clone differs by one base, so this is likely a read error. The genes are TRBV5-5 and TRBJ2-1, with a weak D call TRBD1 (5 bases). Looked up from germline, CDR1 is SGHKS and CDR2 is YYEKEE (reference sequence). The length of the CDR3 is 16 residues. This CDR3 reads CASSLGSGYLFNEQFF. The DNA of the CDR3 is TGCGCCAGCAGCTTGGGGTCAGGGTACCTCTTCAATGAGCAGTTCTTC.

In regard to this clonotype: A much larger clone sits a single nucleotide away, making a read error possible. Written as DNA, the CDR3 is TGTGCCACCAGTGACCGGACAGGGGGCAATCAGCCCCAGCATTTT. Translating it yields CATSDRTGGNQPQHF. The rearrangement uses TRBV24-1 and TRBJ1-5; TRBD1 matches at 9 bases. This CDR3 contains 15 residues. V gave up 4 bases and J gave up 2 bases; unmatched junction bases: 2. Germline CDR1 reads KGHDR; CDR2 reads SFDVKD.

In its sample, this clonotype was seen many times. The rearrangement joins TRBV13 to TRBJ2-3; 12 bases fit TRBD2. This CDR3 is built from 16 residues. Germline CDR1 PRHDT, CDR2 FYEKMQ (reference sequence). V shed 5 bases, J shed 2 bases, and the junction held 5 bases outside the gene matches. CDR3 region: CASSTRTSGDTDTQYF. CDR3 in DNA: TGTGCCAGCAGCACCCGGACTAGCGGGGACACAGATACGCAGTATTTT. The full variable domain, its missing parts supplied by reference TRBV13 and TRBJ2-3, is AAGVIQSPRHLIKEKRETATLKCYPIPRHDTVYWYQQGPGQDPQFLISFYEKMQSDKGSIPDRFSAQQFSDYHSELNMSSLELGDSALYFCASSTRTSGDTDTQYFGPGTRLTVL.

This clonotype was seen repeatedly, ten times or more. This chain's CDR3 is CASSQQGFGNTIYF. For the CDR3, the DNA is TGTGCCAGCAGCCAGCAGGGTTTTGGAAACACCATATATTTT. The gene calls are TRBV3-1 and TRBJ1-3; possible D gene TRBD1, 5 bases. The germline V gene has CDR1 LGHDT and CDR2 YNNKEL (reference sequence). The CDR3 covers 14 residues. V lost 3 bases and J lost 3, with 9 bases in between.

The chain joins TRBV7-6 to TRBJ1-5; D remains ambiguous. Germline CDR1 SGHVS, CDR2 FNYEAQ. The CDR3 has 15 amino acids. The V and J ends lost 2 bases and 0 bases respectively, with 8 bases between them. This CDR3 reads CASSLSGNSNQPQHF. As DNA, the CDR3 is TGTGCCAGCAGCTTAAGCGGGAATAGCAATCAGCCCCAGCATTTT.

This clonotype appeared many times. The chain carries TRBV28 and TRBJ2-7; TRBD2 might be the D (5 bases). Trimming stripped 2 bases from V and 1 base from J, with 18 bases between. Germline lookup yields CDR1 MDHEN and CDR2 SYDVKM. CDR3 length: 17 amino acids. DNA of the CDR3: TGTGCCAGCAGTTTACTCGATGAGGGATACCCATCCTACGAGCAGTACTTC. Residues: CASSLLDEGYPSYEQYF.

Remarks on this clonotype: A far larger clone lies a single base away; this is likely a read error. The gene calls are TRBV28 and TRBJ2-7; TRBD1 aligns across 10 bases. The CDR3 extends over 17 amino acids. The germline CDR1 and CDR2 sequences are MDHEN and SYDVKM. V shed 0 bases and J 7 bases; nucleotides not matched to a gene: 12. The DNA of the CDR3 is TGTGCCAGCAGTTTATGGACCGGGACAGGGGCGCACGATGAGCAGTACTTC. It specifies CASSLWTGTGAHDEQYF.

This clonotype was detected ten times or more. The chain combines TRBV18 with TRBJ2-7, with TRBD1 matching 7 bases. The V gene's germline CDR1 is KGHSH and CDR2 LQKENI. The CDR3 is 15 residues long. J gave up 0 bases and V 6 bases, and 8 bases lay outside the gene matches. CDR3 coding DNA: TGTGCCAGCTCTCAGCGACAGGGTTCCTCCTACGAGCAGTACTTC. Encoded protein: CASSQRQGSSYEQYF.

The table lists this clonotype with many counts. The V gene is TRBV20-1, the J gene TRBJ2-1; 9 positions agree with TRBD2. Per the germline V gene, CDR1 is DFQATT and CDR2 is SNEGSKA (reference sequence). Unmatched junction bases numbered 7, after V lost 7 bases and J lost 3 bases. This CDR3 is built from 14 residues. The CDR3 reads CSGRAGGRYNEQFF. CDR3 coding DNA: TGCAGTGGTCGAGCGGGGGGCCGCTACAATGAGCAGTTCTTC.

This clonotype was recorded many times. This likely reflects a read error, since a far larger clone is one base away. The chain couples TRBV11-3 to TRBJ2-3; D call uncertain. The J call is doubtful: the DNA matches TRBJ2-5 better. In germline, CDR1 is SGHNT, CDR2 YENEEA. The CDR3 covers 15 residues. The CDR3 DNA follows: TGTGCCAGCAGCTTAATGGGTGACGGTCAAGAGGCCCAGTACTTC. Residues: CASSLMGDGQEAQYF.